Listed here are 17 T cell receptor beta chains from one sample, sequenced in a study of cytomegalovirus exposure and HLA in healthy donors. Researchers ran the PCR with 60 Vbeta and 13 Jbeta primers. The protocol was immunoSEQ multiplex PCR, while the TCRdb copy is restricted to in-frame clones and leaves out a portion. The sample has about 150,000 clones; about three quarters are singletons. The sample was PBMCs. The receptors were sampled from a middle-aged woman in good health and CMV-seronegative.

The chain couples TRBV11-2 to TRBJ1-1; 8 bases fit TRBD1. The CDR3 extends over 15 amino acids. The germline CDR1 and CDR2 sequences are SGHAT and FQNNGV. V shed 2 bases, J shed 3 bases, and the junction held 5 bases outside the gene matches. In DNA, the CDR3 is TGTGCCAGCAGCTTAAGGTCAGGGGGCTACACTGAAGCTTTCTTT. It yields the protein CASSLRSGGYTEAFF.

This clone was observed a single time. The chain carries TRBV5-4 and TRBJ1-1; D ambiguous. Germline-derived CDR1 and CDR2 are SGHNT and YYREEE (reference sequence). This CDR3 region has 14 residues. V lost 4 bases, J lost 7 bases, and 17 bases lay in between. The CDR3 region is CASSLMRASDEAFF. The DNA for the CDR3 is TGTGCCAGCAGCCTGATGAGGGCGTCGGATGAAGCTTTCTTT.

This clone occurred a few times. The chain combines TRBV19 with TRBJ2-1; D may be TRBD1 (5 bases). Germline values: CDR1 LNHDA, CDR2 SQIVND (reference sequence). V gave up 3 bases and J gave up 0 bases, with 12 bases separating them. The CDR3 runs to 16 residues. CDR3 bases: TGTGCCAGTAGTATTAGGGGTAGATCCTCCTACAATGAGCAGTTCTTC. It encodes CASSIRGRSSYNEQFF.

As for this clone: This likely came from a read error, as a far larger clone is one base away. The V gene is TRBV6-1, the J gene TRBJ1-2, with D tentatively TRBD1 (6 bases). CDR3 size: 15 residues. Germline lookup yields CDR1 MNHNS and CDR2 SASEGT. CDR3 loop: CASSPRGAANYGHTF. The DNA for the CDR3 is TGTGCCAGCAGTCCCCGGGGGGCAGCTAACTATGGCCACACCTTC.

This rearrangement joins TRBV19 to TRBJ1-5, with D hard to call. The CDR3 loop spans 15 amino acids. V was clipped by 6 bases and J by 0 bases, with 12 bases between them. Looked up from germline, CDR1 is LNHDA and CDR2 is SQIVND (reference sequence). CDR3 in amino acids: CASSGGGYSNQPQHF. The CDR3 nucleotides are TGTGCCAGTAGCGGCGGAGGTTATAGCAATCAGCCCCAGCATTTT.

This clone was found once. The V and J genes are TRBV4-1 and TRBJ1-4; maybe TRBD1 (6 bases). Germline lookup yields CDR1 MGHRA and CDR2 YSYEKL. Deletions cut 0 bases from V and 7 bases from J, with 18 bases between. The CDR3 runs to 17 residues. The CDR3 DNA follows: TGCGCCAGCAGCCAAGATCTTATCAGTCCAGGGGCTGAAAAACTGTTTTTT. This encodes CASSQDLISPGAEKLFF.

The rearrangement links TRBV7-2 to TRBJ2-7; D may be TRBD1 (6 bases). Trimming left V 5 bases short and J 2 bases short, with 13 bases between. Germline V CDR1 and CDR2: SGHTA, FQGNSA. This CDR3 is built from 14 residues. The DNA for the CDR3 is TGTGCCAGCAGCCGGGGACACCACGCCTACGAGCAGTACTTC. Translated: CASSRGHHAYEQYF.

This chain joins TRBV7-9 and TRBJ1-1; a possible D gene is TRBD1 (6 bases). The CDR3 is 16 residues long. Germline V gene sequence: CDR1 SEHNR, CDR2 FQNEAQ (reference sequence). Trimming removed 5 bases at V and 0 bases at J, with 16 bases between. The CDR3 bases are TGTGCCAGCAGCGTATTGACAGGTGTTATGAACACTGAAGCTTTCTTT. Translating gives CASSVLTGVMNTEAFF. Together with reference TRBV7-9 and TRBJ1-1, the CDR3 gives the full variable domain: DTGVSQNPRHKITKRGQNVTFRCDPISEHNRLYWYRQTLGQGPEFLTYFQNEAQLEKSRLLSDRFSAERPKGSFSTLEIQRTEQGDSAMYLCASSVLTGVMNTEAFFGQGTRLTVV.

The V and J genes are TRBV7-9 and TRBJ1-4; 7 bases fit TRBD1. The CDR3 totals 15 residues. Germline V CDR1 and CDR2: SEHNR, FQNEAQ (reference sequence). Trimming removed 3 bases from V and 2 bases from J; junction bases left unmatched: 3. CDR3 loop: CASSFDRVTNEKLFF. CDR3 coding DNA: TGTGCCAGCAGCTTCGACAGGGTCACTAATGAAAAACTGTTTTTT.

V and J are TRBV5-4 and TRBJ1-3; D is perhaps TRBD1 (6 bases). CDR1 is SGHNT and CDR2 is YYREEE in the germline V gene (reference sequence). The CDR3 contains 14 residues. The germline V and J ends were trimmed by 2 bases and 3 bases, with 9 bases remaining between them. CDR3 in DNA: TGTGCCAGCAGCTTACAGGGTGGTGGAAACACCATATATTTT. Its protein is CASSLQGGGNTIYF.

This clone has a handful of counts. The V call is TRBV6-7, the J call TRBJ1-2; 7 bases are a match to TRBD1. TRBV6-7 belongs to the ORF category, with a function that is uncertain. V gave up 8 bases and J gave up 7 bases; unmatched junction bases: 4. The CDR3 is made up of 11 amino acids. The CDR3 region has the DNA TGTGCCAGCTCTAGGGGGCGTGGCTACACCTTC. Translated: CASSRGRGYTF.

The V gene is TRBV28, the J gene TRBJ1-3, with D possibly being TRBD1 (5 bases). The CDR3 runs 14 residues. Deletions cut 6 bases from V and 8 bases from J, with 17 bases between. Germline-derived CDR1 and CDR2 are MDHEN and SYDVKM. CDR3 sequence reads: CASRKGSPGDTIYF. The CDR3 nucleotides are TGTGCCAGCAGGAAGGGCTCCCCGGGGGACACCATATATTTT.

J is TRBJ2-1 and V is TRBV6-4; 14 nucleotides line up with TRBD2. CDR1 and CDR2 (germline): MRHNA, SNTAGT. Trimming at V came to 0 bases and at J to 7 bases, leaving 11 bases not matched to a gene. CDR3 length: 19 residues. CDR3 coding DNA: TGTGCCAGCAGTGACTCGGGACTAGCGGGGGCCCCCCCCCAGAATGAGCAGTTCTTC. It codes for CASSDSGLAGAPPQNEQFF.

The chain combines TRBV5-1 with TRBJ1-4; D not resolved. The CDR3 spans 14 residues. The V end lost 3 bases, the J end lost 6 bases, and 12 bases lay between the germline ends. The germline CDR1 and CDR2 sequences are SGHRS and YFSETQ. DNA of the CDR3: TGCGCCAGCAGCTCCTCAAAGGGAGATGAAAAACTGTTTTTT. This translates into CASSSSKGDEKLFF. Based on the CDR3 plus reference TRBV5-1 and TRBJ1-4, the full variable domain is KAGVTQTPRYLIKTRGQQVTLSCSPISGHRSVSWYQQTPGQGLQFLFEYFSETQRNKGNFPGRFSGRQFSNSRSEMNVSTLELGDSALYLCASSSSKGDEKLFFGSGTQLSVL.

As concerns this clone: The same CDR3 is also encoded by other DNA sequences in this sample. The CDR3 sequence: CARSIQDSPLHF. As DNA, the CDR3 is TGTGCCAGAAGCATCCAGGATTCACCCCTCCACTTT. The V gene is TRBV5-3, the J gene TRBJ1-6; D remains ambiguous. TRBV5-3 is noted as an ORF with a role that remains uncertain. This CDR3 comprises 12 residues. V was cut by 4 bases and J by 8 bases, with 7 bases left in between.

This clone was observed a few times. Distinct nucleotide sequences in the sample also encode this CDR3. The chain recombines TRBV4-1 with TRBJ2-3; D gene uncertain. The CDR3 runs to 14 residues. V was shortened by 0 bases and J by 2 bases, with 6 bases between the two germline ends. CDR1 is MGHRA, CDR2 YSYEKL, per germline. The CDR3: CASSQDRNTDTQYF. The CDR3 nucleotides read TGCGCCAGCAGCCAAGACAGGAACACAGATACGCAGTATTTT.

The rearrangement uses TRBV2 and TRBJ2-5, with unresolved D. The V end was cut by 8 bases, the J end by 6 bases, with 10 bases between. Per germline, CDR1 SNHLY and CDR2 FYNNEI. The CDR3 consists of 11 residues. CDR3 DNA: TGTGCCAGCTCCTCTAAGAAGACCCAGTACTTC. Translating it yields CASSSKKTQYF.